This T cell receptor beta chain was found in a study of beta chain features in type 1 diabetes. Findings and caveats of the study: Type 1 diabetes patients had TCRB CDR3s that were shorter (moderately but significantly so) in all four CD4+ subsets. More deletions and fewer insertions at VDJ junctions were seen in type 1 diabetes patients.

The isolated RNA, all of it, was reverse transcribed, so expressed TCRB transcripts were what got sequenced. Millions of reads was the average for naive, central memory and regulatory T cell samples. Clones were sequenced by immunoSEQ multiplex PCR, and TCRdb holds only the in-frame ones, with some missing. This table holds 600,000 or so clones, roughly an eighth found once. This clone was found a few times. Antigen specificity is unknown. This receptor was obtained from a man between 18 and 29 years old with type 1 diabetes. Material: naive CD4+ T cells from blood.

Here the CDR3 reads CASSQGPWGVAYNEQFF. The CDR3 DNA reads TGTGCCAGTAGTCAGGGCCCCTGGGGGGTAGCCTACAATGAGCAGTTCTTC. The chain uses TRBV19 and TRBJ2-1; D is possibly TRBD2 (6 bases). Germline CDR1 reads LNHDA; CDR2 reads SQIVND (reference sequence). Trimming took 5 bases from V and 2 from J, leaving 19 bases between them. This CDR3 is 17 amino acids long.